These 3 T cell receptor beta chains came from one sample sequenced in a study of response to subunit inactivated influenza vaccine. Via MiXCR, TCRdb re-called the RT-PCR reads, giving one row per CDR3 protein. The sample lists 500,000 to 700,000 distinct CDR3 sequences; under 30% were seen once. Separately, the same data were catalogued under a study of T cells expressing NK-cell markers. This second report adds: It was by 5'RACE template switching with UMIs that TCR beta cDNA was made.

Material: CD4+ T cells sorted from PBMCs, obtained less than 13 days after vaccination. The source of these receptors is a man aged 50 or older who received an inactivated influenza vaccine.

CDR3 DNA: TGTGCCAGCAGCCAGCGGACAGGGCGCACCGGGGAGCTGTTTTTT. Translated, it gives CASSQRTGRTGELFF. This chain joins TRBV7-2 and TRBJ2-2, with TRBD1 matching over 8 bases. The junction had 6 bases not matched to a gene; V was cut back by 5 bases and J by 4 bases. This CDR3 spans 15 amino acids. CDR1 is SGHTA and CDR2 is FQGNSA in the germline V gene. Variable domain in full (rest from reference TRBV7-2 and TRBJ2-2): GAGVSQSPSNKVTEKGKDVELRCDPISGHTALYWYRQSLGQGLEFLIYFQGNSAPDKSGLPSDRFSAERTGGSVSTLTIQRTQQEDSAVYLCASSQRTGRTGELFFGEGSRLTVL.

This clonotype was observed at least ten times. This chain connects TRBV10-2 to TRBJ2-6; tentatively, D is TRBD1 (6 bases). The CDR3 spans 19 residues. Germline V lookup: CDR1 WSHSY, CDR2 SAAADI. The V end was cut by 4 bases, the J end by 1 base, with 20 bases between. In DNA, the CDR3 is TGCGCCAGCAGTGCATATTCCTCAGGGGAAAGATCTGGGGCCAACGTCCTGACTTTC. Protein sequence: CASSAYSSGERSGANVLTF.

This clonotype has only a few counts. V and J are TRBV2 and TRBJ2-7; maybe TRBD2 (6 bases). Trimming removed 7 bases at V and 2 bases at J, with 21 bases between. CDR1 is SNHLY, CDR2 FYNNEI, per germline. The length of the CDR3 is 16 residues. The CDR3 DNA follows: TGTGCCAGCATTATGGTACTTAGCGGATTCACCTACGAGCAGTACTTC. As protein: CASIMVLSGFTYEQYF. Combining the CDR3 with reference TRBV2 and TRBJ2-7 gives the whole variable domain EPEVTQTPSHQVTQMGQEVILRCVPISNHLYFYWYRQILGQKVEFLVSFYNNEISEKSEIFDDQFSVERPDGSNFTLKIRSTKLEDSAMYFCASIMVLSGFTYEQYFGPGTRLTVT.